These 9 T cell receptor beta chains were all obtained from the same sample, sequenced in a study of identical twins. Each CDR3 protein is one row after TCRdb ran MiXCR on the 5' RACE reads. The sample records approximately 500,000 distinct CDR3 sequences, approximately 24% being singletons. These data were also reused for a study on T cells expressing NK-cell markers.

Sequenced sample: CD4+ T cells sorted from blood. All receptors come from a woman aged 18-35 years in good health.

The chain is built from TRBV10-2 and TRBJ2-1, with 9 bases that match TRBD2. The CDR3 loop spans 13 amino acids. The germline V gene has CDR1 WSHSY and CDR2 SAAADI. Trimming removed 3 bases from V and 12 bases from J; junction bases left unmatched: 6. In DNA, the CDR3 is TGCGCCAGCAGTGATATAGCGGGAGCGAGGCAGTTCTTC. Encoded protein: CASSDIAGARQFF.

The V and J genes are TRBV12-3 or TRBV12-4 and TRBJ2-1, with 9 bases that match TRBD2. The trim removed 5 bases at V and 7 bases at J, leaving 12 bases unmatched. This CDR3 region has 16 residues. The DNA of the CDR3 is TGTGCCAGCAGTATAAACGCGGGGGGGCCGGGGAATGAGCAGTTCTTC. This gives the protein CASSINAGGPGNEQFF.

This clonotype was counted a few times. The CDR3 DNA follows: TGTGCCAGCAGCTCCTCCGGGACAGATTATGGCTACACCTTC. This translates into CASSSSGTDYGYTF. V gene TRBV5-5 combines with J gene TRBJ1-2, with 7 nucleotides matching TRBD1. The CDR3 is 14 amino acids. The V and J ends lost 3 bases and 5 bases, in that order; junction bases with no gene match: 7. Germline V lookup: CDR1 SGHKS, CDR2 YYEKEE (reference sequence).

This clonotype was counted between two and nine times. V usage is TRBV5-1 and J usage is TRBJ2-3; a weak D match, TRBD1 (5 bases). This CDR3 contains 13 residues. V was shortened by 2 bases and J by 6 bases, with 10 bases between the two germline ends. Germline V lookup: CDR1 SGHRS, CDR2 YFSETQ. The CDR3 coding sequence is TGCGCCAGCAGCTTCCCAGGGATGGATACGCAGTATTTT. Protein: CASSFPGMDTQYF.

This clonotype has just a few counts. V and J are TRBV3-1 and TRBJ1-2; 7 nucleotides agree with TRBD1. The CDR3 spans 15 residues. Germline CDR1 reads LGHDT; CDR2 reads YNNKEL (reference sequence). Unmatched junction bases numbered 5, after V lost 1 base and J lost 3 bases. The CDR3 reads CASSQVATGYYGYTF. CDR3 DNA sequence: TGTGCCAGCAGCCAAGTGGCGACAGGGTACTATGGCTACACCTTC.

This clonotype showed up just a few times. The rearrangement joins TRBV9 to TRBJ2-1, with D possibly matching TRBD2 (5 bases). Trimming left V 0 bases short and J 5 bases short, with 18 bases between. In germline, CDR1 is SGDLS, CDR2 YYNGEE. The CDR3 is made up of 17 amino acids. The CDR3 loop is CASSVVELASRNNEQFF. The DNA of the CDR3 is TGTGCCAGCAGCGTAGTAGAGCTGGCTAGCCGTAACAATGAGCAGTTCTTC.

This chain uses TRBV10-2 with TRBJ1-5; D uncertain. This CDR3 is built from 12 residues. Deletions cut 0 bases from V and 7 bases from J, with 4 bases between. Germline CDR1 reads WSHSY; CDR2 reads SAAADI. The CDR3 nucleotides are TGCGCCAGCAGTGAGTCTGGGCAGCCCCAGCATTTT. Protein product: CASSESGQPQHF.

This clonotype was observed a few times. The rearrangement uses TRBV5-1 and TRBJ1-3; 7 bases are a match to TRBD1. CDR3 length: 16 amino acids. With 0 bases clipped from V and 2 bases from J, the junction kept 5 bases outside the gene matches. Germline CDR1 is SGHRS and CDR2 is YFSETQ. The CDR3 sequence is CASSLALGTAGNTIYF. The CDR3 DNA is TGCGCCAGCAGCTTGGCCTTAGGGACAGCTGGAAACACCATATATTTT. Full variable domain (missing parts from reference TRBV5-1 and TRBJ1-3): KAGVTQTPRYLIKTRGQQVTLSCSPISGHRSVSWYQQTPGQGLQFLFEYFSETQRNKGNFPGRFSGRQFSNSRSEMNVSTLELGDSALYLCASSLALGTAGNTIYFGEGSWLTVV.

The chain combines TRBV29-1 with TRBJ1-2; no firm D call. Deletions cut 7 bases from V and 2 bases from J, with 8 bases between. The CDR3 length is 11 residues. Germline V gene lookup returns CDR1 SQVTM and CDR2 ANQGSEA. Here the CDR3 DNA reads TGCAGCGACCTAAGGAACTATGGCTACACCTTC. It is translated as CSDLRNYGYTF.